Below, 5 T cell receptor beta chains from the same sample are listed, as sequenced in a study of blood T cell repertoires in COVID-19. TCRdb's copy holds only in-frame clones and misses some; the assay was immunoSEQ multiplex PCR. The profile shows about 150,000 clones, approximately 84% of them singletons. Sequencing was carried out using peripheral blood. Every receptor here comes from a man between 65 and 79 years old with active or convalescent COVID-19.

CDR3 in amino acids: CASSPRSKTRGSYNEQFF. The CDR3 nucleotides are TGTGCCAGCAGCCCTCGTTCGAAAACTAGGGGGTCCTACAATGAGCAGTTCTTC. The chain recombines TRBV7-8 with TRBJ2-1, with a tentative D call TRBD1 (6 bases). Per the germline V gene, CDR1 is SGHVS and CDR2 is FQNEAQ. CDR3 length equals 18 residues. The germline V and J ends were trimmed by 5 bases and 1 base, with 21 bases remaining between them.

The chain has TRBV19 and TRBJ1-4, with D maybe TRBD1 (6 bases). V lost 7 bases, J lost 7 bases, and 16 bases lay in between. CDR3 length equals 14 residues. Per germline, CDR1 LNHDA and CDR2 SQIVND (reference sequence). CDR3 residues: CASTHRANGEKLFF. CDR3 bases: TGTGCCAGTACCCACAGGGCCAACGGTGAAAAACTGTTTTTT.

The V call is TRBV5-1, the J call TRBJ2-1; 8 positions agree with TRBD2. The CDR3 is 15 residues long. Trimming cost V 2 bases and J 3 bases; bases outside gene matches: 4. Germline CDR1 is SGHRS and CDR2 is YFSETQ. The CDR3 is CASSFGAGVYNEQFF. The DNA for the CDR3 is TGCGCCAGCAGCTTTGGAGCGGGAGTCTACAATGAGCAGTTCTTC.

The chain has TRBV15 and TRBJ1-6; no clear D. This CDR3 has 13 residues. In germline, CDR1 is LNHNV, CDR2 YYDKDF (reference sequence). The ends were cut back, 2 bases at V and 7 bases at J, with 6 bases in the middle. The CDR3 nucleotides are TGTGCCACCAGCAGATCCCAGAATTCACCCCTCCACTTT. The encoded protein is CATSRSQNSPLHF.

The chain combines TRBV7-2 with TRBJ2-7, with TRBD2 as a possible D gene (5 bases). CDR1 is SGHTA, CDR2 FQGNSA, per germline. V lost 5 bases and J 3 bases, leaving 17 bases between the germline ends. The CDR3 is 15 residues long. CDR3 sequence: CASSPIDGEHYEQYF. The DNA for the CDR3 is TGTGCCAGCAGCCCTATCGACGGGGAGCACTACGAGCAGTACTTC.